One and the same sample provided the 6 T cell receptor beta chains below, sequenced in a study of regulatory T cells in long-lasting Graves disease. Construction of the TCR beta libraries employed iRepertoire HTBI primers in conjunction with Arm-PCR of CDR3 regions. TCRdb re-analysed the multiplex PCR reads in MiXCR, keeping a single row per CDR3 protein. The sample lists around 420,000 distinct CDR3 sequences, around a sixth occurring once. Described time point: newly diagnosed GD, antithyroid drugs for less than 3 months. The authors made the TCR library using RNA they extracted from PBMCs. Material: peripheral blood mononuclear cells (PBMCs), obtained at new diagnosis, from a patient treated with antithyroid drugs. The receptors derive from a female donor with Graves disease.

This clonotype was seen more than once but under ten times. The rearrangement links TRBV7-9 to TRBJ2-1; 8 bases are shared with TRBD2. The CDR3 has 15 amino acids. V gave up 5 bases and J gave up 2 bases; unmatched junction bases: 5. The germline gives CDR1 SEHNR, CDR2 FQNEAQ (reference sequence). CDR3 residues: CASSTTSETYNEQFF. The CDR3 DNA reads as TGTGCCAGCAGCACGACTAGCGAAACCTACAATGAGCAGTTCTTC.

V usage is TRBV12-3 or TRBV12-4 and J usage is TRBJ1-1, with TRBD1 matching 8 bases. This CDR3 is 13 amino acids long. After removal of 8 bases from V and 8 bases from J, the junction contained 10 bases not matched to a gene. Here the CDR3 DNA reads TGTGCCAGCCGATCCGGGACAGGTCCCGAAGCTTTCTTT. Amino acids: CASRSGTGPEAFF.

Written as DNA, the CDR3 is TGCGCCAGCAGCTTGACAGGGTTATCGAGTTTTTACGAGCAGTACTTC. Translation gives CASSLTGLSSFYEQYF. The chain couples TRBV5-1 to TRBJ2-7; a weak D match, TRBD1 (6 bases). Trimming removed 1 base at V and 4 bases at J, with 18 bases between. Germline V gives CDR1 SGHRS, CDR2 YFSETQ. This CDR3 has 16 amino acids.

In its sample, this clonotype was seen many times. The chain joins TRBV12-3 or TRBV12-4 to TRBJ2-1; TRBD2 might be the D (5 bases). Deletions cut 0 bases from V and 3 bases from J, with 15 bases between. The CDR3 has 17 amino acids. The CDR3 protein is CASSLAFGLAHYNEQFF. The CDR3 DNA is TGTGCCAGCAGTTTAGCATTCGGTCTAGCTCACTACAATGAGCAGTTCTTC.

The sample holds many counts of this clonotype. The J gene is TRBJ2-1, the V gene TRBV9; D may be TRBD1 (6 bases). V was cut by 3 bases and J by 1 base, with 11 bases left in between. CDR1 is SGDLS, CDR2 YYNGEE, per germline. The CDR3 consists of 15 residues. The CDR3 DNA is TGTGCCAGCAGCGACGGACAGCTATCCTACAATGAGCAGTTCTTC. This encodes CASSDGQLSYNEQFF.

This clonotype was counted ten times or more. The gene calls are TRBV12-3 or TRBV12-4 and TRBJ1-2; TRBD1 is a possible D gene (5 bases). The CDR3 totals 14 residues. The V end was cut by 6 bases, the J end by 4 bases, with 15 bases between. The CDR3 DNA is TGTGCCAGCAGCCGGGGACCGGAGCTCTATGGCTACACCTTC. Residues: CASSRGPELYGYTF.